These T cell receptor beta chains were read from a single sample in a study of neurological immune-mediated disorders. Each CDR3 protein is one row after TCRdb ran MiXCR on the 5' RACE reads. The sample lists 65,000 to 90,000 distinct CDR3 sequences; about 3% were seen once. The sample taken for sequencing was PBMCs. The receptors were gathered from a woman aged 45-60 years with multiple sclerosis. CDR3s include the opening cysteine and the closing phenylalanine or tryptophan. A D gene is named only where the DNA matches it firmly. Clone size is stated in some rows and not others, as once, few, many or a class when expanded.

D gene	clone size	V gene	J gene	CDR3 protein	CDR3 DNA
.	many	TRBV10-3	TRBJ2-3	CAISEATGVSGSF	TGTGCCATCAGTGAGGCGACGGGGGTTTCAGGGTCTTTT
TRBD1	.	TRBV11-2	TRBJ1-1	CASSPPGQLIEAFF	TGTGCCAGCAGCCCCCCGGGACAGCTAATTGAAGCTTTCTTT
.	many	TRBV20-1	TRBJ2-5	CSASPVKGVTQYF	TGCAGTGCTAGTCCCGTGAAGGGGGTGACCCAGTACTTC
.	many	TRBV5-8	TRBJ2-4	CASSGRAKNIQYF	TGTGCCAGCAGCGGGAGAGCCAAAAACATTCAGTACTTC
.	many	TRBV7-2	TRBJ2-7	CASSIRTLYEQYF	TGTGCCAGCAGCATACGGACTCTCTACGAGCAGTACTTC
TRBD2	many	TRBV27	TRBJ2-3	CASSLLAGASTDTQYF	TGTGCCAGCAGTTTACTAGCGGGGGCCTCCACAGATACGCAGTATTTT
.	many	TRBV20-1	TRBJ1-5	CSARDQGRQPQHF	TGCAGTGCTAGAGATCAGGGACGCCAGCCCCAGCATTTT
.	many	TRBV5-5	TRBJ2-1	CASSHELPEQFF	TGTGCCAGCAGCCATGAGCTCCCTGAGCAGTTCTTC
TRBD1	many	TRBV5-1	TRBJ1-3	CASSVGQGSGNTIYF	TGCGCCAGCAGCGTAGGACAGGGCTCTGGAAACACCATATATTTT
.	many	TRBV29-1	TRBJ1-2	CSGGEGTYDYTF	TGCAGCGGGGGCGAGGGGACCTATGACTACACCTTC
.	many	TRBV25-1	TRBJ2-7	CASSVQGAYEQYF	TGTGCCAGCAGTGTTCAGGGAGCCTACGAGCAGTACTTC
TRBD2	many	TRBV5-1	TRBJ2-3	CASSPLLGGSTDTQYF	TGCGCCAGCAGCCCACTATTGGGGGGGAGCACAGATACGCAGTATTTT
.	many	TRBV20-1	TRBJ1-3	CSARGRWVSGNTIYF	TGCAGTGCTAGAGGCCGCTGGGTTTCTGGAAACACCATATATTTT
.	many	TRBV20-1	TRBJ1-1	CSASRVAEAFF	TGCAGTGCTTCCAGGGTGGCTGAAGCTTTCTTT
TRBD2	many	TRBV20-1	TRBJ2-5	CSARDSVAGETQYF	TGCAGTGCTAGAGATTCAGTAGCGGGAGAGACCCAGTACTTC
TRBD1	many	TRBV9	TRBJ2-7	CASTPYGTGSYEQYF	TGTGCCAGCACCCCTTACGGGACAGGGTCCTACGAGCAGTACTTC
.	many	TRBV28	TRBJ1-5	CASTSLGGNQPQHF	TGTGCCAGCACTTCCTTGGGGGGTAATCAGCCCCAGCATTTT
.	many	TRBV9	TRBJ1-4	CASSPQAYGANEKLFF	TGTGCCAGCAGCCCACAAGCTTATGGAGCTAATGAAAAACTGTTTTTT
.	many	TRBV5-1	TRBJ2-7	CASSLVQGGYEQYF	TGCGCCAGCAGCTTGGTACAGGGAGGTTACGAGCAGTACTTC
.	many	TRBV9	TRBJ2-2	CASSVGVTGELFF	TGTGCCAGCAGCGTAGGAGTGACCGGGGAGCTGTTTTTT
TRBD1	many	TRBV20-1	TRBJ2-7	CSARDPRGTGGTYEQYF	TGCAGTGCTAGAGACCCTCGGGGGACAGGGGGGACCTACGAGCAGTACTTC
TRBD2	.	TRBV14	TRBJ2-7	CASSQERKAGGHEQYF	TGTGCCAGCAGCCAAGAAAGGAAAGCGGGGGGGCACGAGCAGTACTTC
TRBD1	many	TRBV6-5	TRBJ2-1	CASSYSRGRQGEQFF	TGTGCCAGCAGTTACTCGAGGGGGCGTCAGGGGGAGCAGTTCTTC
.	many	TRBV6-1	TRBJ1-2	CASSEVGGNYGYTF	TGTGCCAGCAGTGAAGTCGGGGGGAACTATGGCTACACCTTC
.	many	TRBV20-1	TRBJ2-1	CSASSARVMGNEQFF	TGCAGTGCTAGTTCGGCCAGGGTAATGGGCAATGAGCAGTTCTTC
.	many	TRBV12-3/TRBV12-4	TRBJ1-6	CASRSSNSPLHF	TGTGCCAGCAGATCTAGTAATTCACCCCTCCACTTT
.	many	TRBV29-1	TRBJ1-4	CSAGGYNEKLFF	TGCAGTGCGGGGGGTTATAATGAAAAACTGTTTTTT
TRBD2	many	TRBV7-8	TRBJ2-4	CASSLVVGRGAKNIQYF	TGTGCCAGCAGCTTAGTTGTCGGGCGGGGGGCCAAAAACATTCAGTACTTC
.	many	TRBV12-3/TRBV12-4	TRBJ2-2	CASSLSRVLNTGELFF	TGTGCCAGCAGTTTAAGTAGGGTTCTAAACACCGGGGAGCTGTTTTTT
TRBD2	many	TRBV7-3	TRBJ2-5	CASSPGYGTSGQETQYF	TGTGCCAGCAGCCCCGGTTACGGGACTAGCGGCCAAGAGACCCAGTACTTC
.	many	TRBV24-1	TRBJ2-2	CATSDSARGLTGELFF	TGTGCCACCAGTGATTCGGCTCGAGGATTGACCGGGGAGCTGTTTTTT
.	many	TRBV5-1	TRBJ2-7	CASRQEVIHEQYF	TGCGCCAGCAGACAGGAAGTAATCCACGAGCAGTACTTC
TRBD1	few	TRBV20-1	TRBJ2-3	CSARGQGVDTQYF	TGCAGTGCTAGGGGACAGGGTGTAGATACGCAGTATTTT
TRBD1	many	TRBV19	TRBJ2-3	CASSFRDRGDTQYF	TGTGCCAGTAGTTTCCGGGACAGGGGAGATACGCAGTATTTT
.	many	TRBV5-6	TRBJ1-2	CASSFAGWLAF	TGTGCCAGCAGCTTCGCCGGGTGGTTGGCATTC
.	many	TRBV20-1	TRBJ1-1	CSARRGEAFF	TGCAGTGCTAGAAGGGGGGAAGCTTTCTTT
TRBD2	many	TRBV3-1	TRBJ2-1	CASGGLAGYNEQFF	TGTGCCAGCGGGGGACTAGCGGGGTACAATGAGCAGTTCTTC
.	many	TRBV5-5	TRBJ1-2	CASSLAHTVAYGYTF	TGTGCCAGCAGCTTGGCTCACACAGTGGCGTATGGCTACACCTTC
.	many	TRBV9	TRBJ2-1	CASSVRGPGNNEQFF	TGTGCCAGCAGCGTTCGGGGCCCGGGGAACAATGAGCAGTTCTTC
TRBD2	many	TRBV5-1	TRBJ2-2	CARSYGGGFQSTGELFF	TGCGCCAGGAGCTACGGGGGGGGCTTTCAGAGCACCGGGGAGCTGTTTTTT
.	many	TRBV24-1	TRBJ2-7	CATSEGGDYEQYF	TGTGCCACCAGTGAAGGTGGGGACTACGAGCAGTACTTC
.	many	TRBV7-9	TRBJ1-1	CASSQNSGTEAFF	TGTGCCAGCAGCCAGAACTCAGGGACTGAAGCTTTCTTT
.	.	TRBV4-3	TRBJ1-5	CASSQVRNSNRPHHF	TGCGCCAGCAGCCAAGTTAGAAATAGCAATCGGCCCCATCATTTT
.	many	TRBV20-1	TRBJ2-7	CSARASVLYEQYF	TGCAGTGCTAGAGCTAGCGTACTCTACGAGCAGTACTTC
.	many	TRBV7-2	TRBJ2-3	CASSSSTGADTQYF	TGTGCCAGCAGCTCTTCCACTGGGGCAGATACGCAGTATTTT
TRBD1	many	TRBV27	TRBJ2-5	CASSLGQEETQYF	TGTGCCAGCAGTTTGGGACAGGAAGAGACCCAGTACTTC
.	many	TRBV24-1	TRBJ1-2	CATRQGSYGYTF	TGTGCCACCAGGCAGGGGAGCTATGGCTACACCTTC
.	many	TRBV11-2	TRBJ2-3	CASSSGLTQYF	TGTGCCAGCAGCTCGGGACTTACGCAGTATTTT
.	few	TRBV5-1	TRBJ2-2	CASSSGVGYTGELFF	TGCGCCAGCAGCTCCGGGGTTGGGTACACCGGGGAGCTGTTTTTT
TRBD2	many	TRBV20-1	TRBJ2-3	CSATERDLVYTQYF	TGCAGTGCAACGGAGCGGGATTTAGTATATACGCAGTATTTT
.	many	TRBV21-1	TRBJ1-4	CASRNEKLFF	TGTGCCAGCAGGAATGAAAAACTGTTTTTT
TRBD2	many	TRBV7-2	TRBJ2-5	CASSLGSSGRSETQYF	TGTGCCAGCAGCTTAGGGTCTAGCGGGAGGTCGGAGACCCAGTACTTC
TRBD2	medium-sized	TRBV5-1	TRBJ2-7	CASSPAGGPGQYF	TGCGCCAGCAGCCCAGCGGGAGGCCCCGGGCAGTACTTC
TRBD2	.	TRBV7-3	TRBJ2-3	CASSPGTSGTPQADTQYF	TGTGCCAGCAGCCCGGGGACTAGCGGGACCCCTCAGGCTGATACGCAGTATTTT
TRBD1	many	TRBV20-1	TRBJ2-5	CSATTGRTGGVQTQYF	TGCAGTGCCACCACAGGGCGGACAGGGGGCGTTCAGACCCAGTACTTC